This T cell receptor beta chain emerged from a study of OX40 agonist ivuxolimab in advanced cancers. For the study at large: Every 2 weeks, ivuxolimab was infused into the patients intravenously at between 0.01 and 10 mg/kg. Three individuals attained partial responses, comprising one hepatocellular carcinoma case and two cutaneous melanoma cases. General study points: Averaged across samples, CD8+ T cells carried more expanded clones than CD4+ did. Circulating CD4+ and CD8+ T cells showed clonal expansion by week 6 at 0.1 to 3.0 mg/kg.

Unmatched junction bases numbered 7, after V lost 0 bases and J lost 8 bases. The CDR3 runs 14 residues. From germline, CDR1 is LGHNT and CDR2 FRNRAP. Remarks on this clone: Its antigen is not identified.

The repertoire was sequenced with immunoSEQ multiplex PCR; TCRdb's copy has only in-frame clones and lacks some. The repertoire includes about 87,000 clones, more than 75% of them detected once, and about 1.5% sits in the top ten. The sequence was obtained from an adult with an advanced solid tumor such as melanoma, head and neck, liver or kidney cancer. The material was CD4+ or CD8+ T cells sorted from blood, obtained in a trial of the OX40 agonist ivuxolimab. This chain links TRBV12-5 with TRBJ2-7; TRBD2 aligns across 7 bases. This chain's CDR3 is CASGLVPPGGKQYF. As DNA, the CDR3 is TGTGCTAGTGGTTTGGTACCCCCCGGGGGGAAGCAGTACTTC.